These 23 T cell receptor beta chains came from one sample sequenced in a study of regulatory T cells in long-lasting Graves disease. Specified time point: newly diagnosed GD, antithyroid drugs for less than 3 months. TCR sequences were obtained from RNA taken from PBMCs. Both iRepertoire HTBI primers and Arm-PCR of CDR3 regions were used to build the TCR beta libraries. Via MiXCR, TCRdb re-called the multiplex PCR reads, giving one row per CDR3 protein. The sample consists of under 450,000 distinct CDR3 sequences, 12% of them appearing once. These data also formed part of another study, on T cells in Graves' hyperthyroidism and ophthalmopathy.

Sequencing used peripheral blood mononuclear cells (PBMCs), obtained at new diagnosis, from a patient treated with antithyroid drugs. These receptors were obtained from a woman aged 18 to 35 with Graves disease.

In its sample, this clonotype was seen many times. This chain connects TRBV20-1 to TRBJ2-3, with D possibly TRBD2 on 6 matching bases. The V end lost 6 bases, the J end lost 4 bases, and 14 bases lay between the germline ends. The CDR3 contains 13 residues. Germline V gene data show CDR1 as DFQATT and CDR2 as SNEGSKA (reference sequence). The CDR3 protein is CSARLGAADTQYF. CDR3 DNA: TGCAGTGCAAGACTAGGTGCAGCAGATACGCAGTATTTT.

V and J are TRBV7-9 and TRBJ2-2; D possibly corresponds to TRBD1 (5 bases). Germline V gives CDR1 SEHNR, CDR2 FQNEAQ (reference sequence). The CDR3 has 13 residues. Trimming stripped 2 bases from V and 6 bases from J, with 7 bases between. The CDR3 region is CASSLSGSGELFF. For the CDR3, the DNA is TGTGCCAGCAGCTTATCAGGGTCCGGGGAGCTGTTTTTT.

This clonotype occurred many times. The J gene is TRBJ1-2, the V gene TRBV12-5, with 10 bases lining up with TRBD1. The CDR3 has 15 amino acids. Unmatched junction bases numbered 5, after V lost 0 bases and J lost 7 bases. Germline V gives CDR1 LGHNT, CDR2 FRNRAP. CDR3 sequence (DNA): TGTGCTAGTGGTTTGGTACCCGGGACAGGGGCTGGCTACACCTTC. Its protein product is CASGLVPGTGAGYTF.

This clonotype was seen many times. The chain recombines TRBV12-3 or TRBV12-4 with TRBJ2-4; D unresolved. The V end was cut by 4 bases, the J end by 6 bases, with 13 bases between. The length of the CDR3 is 14 residues. CDR3 in amino acids: CASSSLLTGNIQYF. For the CDR3, the DNA is TGTGCCAGCAGTTCTCTCTTGACTGGAAACATTCAGTACTTC.

In its sample, this clonotype was seen a few times. A much bigger clone sits one base away, suggesting this may be a read error. V is TRBV11-2 and J is TRBJ2-7; D remains unclear. The CDR3 length is 12 residues. Germline V gives CDR1 SGHAT, CDR2 FQNNGV. V shed 1 base and J shed 7 bases, with 8 bases lying between them. For the CDR3, the DNA is TGTGCCAGCAGCTTAGTTGGCACGGAGCAGTACGTC. Residues: CASSLVGTEQYV.

This clonotype was seen at least ten times. The CDR3 reads CSGSGAVYNEQFF. The CDR3 nucleotides are TGCAGTGGCAGTGGTGCGGTATACAATGAGCAGTTCTTC. The J gene is TRBJ2-1, the V gene TRBV20-1; D ambiguous. V lost 7 bases to trimming and J lost 4 bases, with 14 bases between them. Looked up from germline, CDR1 is DFQATT and CDR2 is SNEGSKA (reference sequence). The CDR3 consists of 13 residues.

This clonotype came up many times. This sequence joins TRBV18 and TRBJ1-5, with D perhaps TRBD1 (5 bases). The CDR3 length is 15 residues. Deletions cut 3 bases from V and 0 bases from J, with 9 bases between. Germline CDR1 is KGHSH and CDR2 is LQKENI. CDR3: CASSPRGDSNQPQHF. The CDR3 coding sequence is TGTGCCAGCTCACCTCGAGGGGATAGCAATCAGCCCCAGCATTTT.

This clonotype was recorded at least ten times. The chain is built from TRBV4-2 and TRBJ1-1, with 8 bases matching TRBD1. Unmatched junction bases numbered 3, after V lost 5 bases and J lost 7 bases. The length of the CDR3 is 12 residues. The germline gives CDR1 LGHNA, CDR2 YNFKEQ. The DNA for the CDR3 is TGTGCCAGCAGCTCACAGGGGGGTGAAGCTTTCTTT. The encoded protein is CASSSQGGEAFF.

This clonotype appeared a few times. The chain employs TRBV19 and TRBJ1-2, with 7 bases matching TRBD1. The length of the CDR3 is 14 residues. With V trimmed by 7 bases and J by 6 bases, 11 bases remained unmatched. Germline V lookup: CDR1 LNHDA, CDR2 SQIVND (reference sequence). Written as DNA, the CDR3 is TGTGCCAGTACCCGGTCGACAGGGTTCGATGGCTACACCTTC. This gives the protein CASTRSTGFDGYTF.

J is TRBJ1-2 and V is TRBV12-3 or TRBV12-4; D is undetermined. This CDR3 spans 13 amino acids. V was pared by 0 bases and J by 6 bases, with 8 bases between. CDR3 sequence: CASSLAPRNGYTF. CDR3 DNA sequence: TGTGCCAGCAGTTTAGCCCCAAGGAATGGCTACACCTTC.

This sequence joins TRBV7-9 and TRBJ1-1; a weak D match, TRBD1 (6 bases). Germline-derived CDR1 and CDR2 are SEHNR and FQNEAQ (reference sequence). The CDR3 runs 18 residues. Trimming pared 4 bases from V and 5 bases from J, leaving 26 bases between. The CDR3 protein is CASSSIRGATARGTEAFF. The CDR3 DNA sequence: TGTGCCAGCAGCTCGATTAGGGGGGCGACTGCGCGAGGGACTGAAGCTTTCTTT.

This clonotype was seen more than once but under ten times. The rearrangement uses TRBV6-2 or TRBV6-3 and TRBJ2-7, with a tentative D call TRBD1 (6 bases). V lost 7 bases to trimming and J lost 3 bases, with 10 bases between them. This CDR3 comprises 12 residues. The germline CDR1 and CDR2 sequences are MNHEY and SVGEGT. The CDR3 loop reads CASTGEDYEQYV. The CDR3 coding sequence is TGTGCCAGCACAGGGGAAGACTACGAGCAGTACGTC.

This clonotype was seen many times. This chain connects TRBV7-2 to TRBJ2-2, with TRBD1 as a possible D gene (6 bases). CDR1 is SGHTA and CDR2 is FQGNSA in the germline V gene. V lost 1 base and J lost 1, with 10 bases in between. The CDR3 is 16 amino acids. CDR3 loop: CASSLVAGVNTGELFF. CDR3 in DNA: TGTGCCAGCAGCTTAGTCGCAGGGGTGAACACCGGGGAGCTGTTTTTT.

This clonotype has a count of ten or more. The CDR3 is CASSTPRQSYEQYF. DNA of the CDR3: TGTGCCAGCAGTACCCCTCGACAGTCCTACGAGCAGTACTTC. The V call is TRBV28, the J call TRBJ2-7; possibly TRBD1 for D (5 bases). V was shortened by 5 bases and J by 1 base, with 12 bases between the two germline ends. Germline assignment: CDR1 MDHEN and CDR2 SYDVKM. The length of the CDR3 is 14 residues.

This clonotype was observed many times. The chain joins TRBV6-5 to TRBJ1-5; D might be TRBD1 (5 bases). V gave up 1 base and J gave up 3 bases, with 13 bases separating them. There are 16 residues in the CDR3. Germline CDR1 reads MNHEY; CDR2 reads SVGAGI. For the CDR3, the DNA is TGTGCCAGCAGTTACTGGGGACGGAGCTTCAATCAGCCCCAGCATTTT. The encoded protein is CASSYWGRSFNQPQHF.

This clonotype was seen more than once but under ten times. This chain links TRBV2 with TRBJ2-1; no reliable D call. Trimming removed 3 bases at V and 8 bases at J, with 11 bases between. From germline, CDR1 is SNHLY and CDR2 FYNNEI. CDR3 length: 13 residues. CDR3: CASSDFIAHEQFF. The CDR3 DNA sequence: TGTGCCAGCAGTGATTTCATAGCTCATGAGCAGTTCTTC.

This clonotype was counted ten times or more. The junction shows a germline mismatch at one end, possibly a read error. The chain couples TRBV12-3 or TRBV12-4 to TRBJ2-3; possibly TRBD1 for D (6 bases). The CDR3 extends over 14 amino acids. CDR3 residues: CTSSWKGVTDTQYF. The CDR3 DNA reads as TGTACCAGCTCCTGGAAGGGGGTCACAGATACGCAGTATTTT.

The gene calls are TRBV2 and TRBJ2-4, with D perhaps matching TRBD1 (5 bases). This CDR3 contains 12 residues. CDR1 and CDR2 from the germline V gene are SNHLY and FYNNEI. The CDR3 sequence is CGRGTDKNIQYF. In DNA, the CDR3 is TGTGGTAGGGGCACCGACAAAAACATTCAGTACTTC.

This clonotype showed up many times. The chain recombines TRBV29-1 with TRBJ1-2; 9 nucleotides match TRBD1. The CDR3 covers 15 residues. Germline-derived CDR1 and CDR2 are SQVTM and ANQGSEA. Unmatched junction bases numbered 10, after V lost 6 bases and J lost 2 bases. This CDR3 is CSVASLGQGNYGYTF. The CDR3 DNA reads TGCAGCGTGGCTAGCTTAGGACAGGGGAACTATGGCTACACCTTC.

This clonotype was seen ten or more times. The V call is TRBV11-2, the J call TRBJ2-1; 7 bases line up with TRBD2. Germline CDR1 and CDR2: SGHAT and FQNNGV. After removal of 1 base from V and 3 bases from J, the junction contained 12 bases not matched to a gene. The CDR3 is 18 amino acids. CDR3 in amino acids: CASSLVALAETYYNEQFF. The CDR3 nucleotides read TGTGCCAGCAGCTTAGTCGCGCTAGCGGAGACGTACTACAATGAGCAGTTCTTC.

The chain couples TRBV7-8 to TRBJ2-7, with no clear D. Germline V lookup: CDR1 SGHVS, CDR2 FQNEAQ. The CDR3 has 14 residues. V lost 2 bases to trimming and J lost 2 bases, with 10 bases between them. The CDR3 loop reads CASSLRELTYEQYV. Here the CDR3 DNA reads TGTGCCAGCAGCTTAAGAGAACTAACCTACGAGCAGTACGTC.

This clonotype was recorded at least ten times. The genes are TRBV7-2 and TRBJ2-1, with unresolved D. The CDR3 contains 16 residues. Germline loops: CDR1 SGHTA, CDR2 FQGNSA. The germline V and J ends were trimmed by 7 bases and 0 bases, with 16 bases remaining between them. The chain's CDR3 is CASNTMEWFSYNEQFF. The DNA of the CDR3 is TGTGCCAGCAATACCATGGAGTGGTTCTCCTACAATGAGCAGTTCTTC. Full variable domain (remainder filled in from reference TRBV7-2 and TRBJ2-1): GAGVSQSPSNKVTEKGKDVELRCDPISGHTALYWYRQSLGQGLEFLIYFQGNSAPDKSGLPSDRFSAERTGGSVSTLTIQRTQQEDSAVYLCASNTMEWFSYNEQFFGPGTRLTVL.

The chain uses TRBV3-1 and TRBJ1-1; D may be TRBD1 (5 bases). The germline V gene has CDR1 LGHDT and CDR2 YNNKEL (reference sequence). The V end lost 1 base, the J end lost 2 bases, and 29 bases lay between the germline ends. The CDR3 consists of 21 residues. CDR3 in amino acids: CASSQVSGGGSRYSENTEAFF. DNA of the CDR3: TGTGCCAGCAGCCAAGTCTCCGGGGGGGGTTCGCGGTATAGTGAAAACACTGAAGCTTTCTTT. Full variable domain (rest looked up from reference TRBV3-1 and TRBJ1-1): DTAVSQTPKYLVTQMGNDKSIKCEQNLGHDTMYWYKQDSKKFLKIMFSYNNKELIINETVPNRFSPKSPDKAHLNLHINSLELGDSAVYFCASSQVSGGGSRYSENTEAFFGQGTRLTVV.